The TCR beta chain under discussion was sequenced for a study of blood T cell repertoires in COVID-19 (dated by TCRdb to the early 2020s). For the study in its entirety: Samples covering the acute and convalescent phases of COVID-19 were provided by collaborators in the United States, Italy and Spain. The repertoires were made available in a free public database intended to serve as a resource for research on the immune response to SARS-CoV-2. The prospective study material was composed of cDNA or gDNA derived from T cells, B-cell-depleted T cells, or PBMCs. The samples were drawn from two sources: the first 160 participants of the ongoing ImmuneRACE study, and fewer than 1,500 subjects contributed by 6 global collaborators. Subjects who had been exposed to COVID-19, were actively infected with it, or had recovered from it provided the deeply sampled blood TCRbeta repertoires that made up the dataset. Where HLA class I and class II types were available, the types were taken from metadata supplied by the sample provider, not from assay-based typing. A de-identified subject ID, COVID-19 status, age in years and sex were almost always included in the sample metadata.

Remarks on this clone: The antigen this receptor binds is unknown. It has no much larger one-base neighbor in the sample; base qualities were not kept.

From the cysteine up to the phenylalanine, the CDR3 has a length of 18 residues. Only CDR3 DNA is held: 54 bases, read in frame from base 1. Trimming takes 2 bases from V and 2 bases from J, and the germline ends sit 19 bases apart. According to the germline V gene, CDR1 reads MNHNS and CDR2 reads SASEGT. The full study reports these points: The quantity of clinical and demographic metadata differed by source and by participant and was supplied without curation.

Collaborating institutions collected whole blood in K2EDTA tubes following their own protocols. For TCRbeta analysis, collaborator samples were shipped as frozen whole blood, as isolated PBMCs, or as DNA extracted from either sample type. TCRbeta CDR3 regions were amplified from genomic DNA using the immunoSEQ Assay, a bias-controlled multiplex PCR. As for the authors' bioinformatics: Nucleated cell counts per sample were estimated from amplification of reference gene primers within the assay. To quantify the absolute abundance of each unique TCRbeta CDR3 rearrangement, sequence reads were collapsed and filtered. Productive Simpson clonality was computed per sample as the square root of Simpson's diversity index over productive rearrangements. Drawn from immuneACCESS, this table holds only the in-frame rearrangements with V and J called that TCRdb kept. Clones are partly lost; checked studies trace under half to an unresolved V gene and leave the rest unexplained. That table gives V, J and clone size, and the DNA gave D and trimming. This sample gives 130,000 to 150,000 clones in total; 75% to 90% of them show up just once. The ten most abundant clones make up about 6% of the sample.

This sequence originates from a man aged 80 or over with acute or convalescent COVID-19. This chain joins TRBV6-1 to TRBJ2-4, and possibly TRBD2, on 6 matching bases. Sequencing was carried out using peripheral blood. At the DNA level, the sequence is TGTGCCAGCAGTGAAAACGGAGGCGGGGTTTCAACCAAAAACATTCAGTACTTC. Its protein product is CASSENGGGVSTKNIQYF.